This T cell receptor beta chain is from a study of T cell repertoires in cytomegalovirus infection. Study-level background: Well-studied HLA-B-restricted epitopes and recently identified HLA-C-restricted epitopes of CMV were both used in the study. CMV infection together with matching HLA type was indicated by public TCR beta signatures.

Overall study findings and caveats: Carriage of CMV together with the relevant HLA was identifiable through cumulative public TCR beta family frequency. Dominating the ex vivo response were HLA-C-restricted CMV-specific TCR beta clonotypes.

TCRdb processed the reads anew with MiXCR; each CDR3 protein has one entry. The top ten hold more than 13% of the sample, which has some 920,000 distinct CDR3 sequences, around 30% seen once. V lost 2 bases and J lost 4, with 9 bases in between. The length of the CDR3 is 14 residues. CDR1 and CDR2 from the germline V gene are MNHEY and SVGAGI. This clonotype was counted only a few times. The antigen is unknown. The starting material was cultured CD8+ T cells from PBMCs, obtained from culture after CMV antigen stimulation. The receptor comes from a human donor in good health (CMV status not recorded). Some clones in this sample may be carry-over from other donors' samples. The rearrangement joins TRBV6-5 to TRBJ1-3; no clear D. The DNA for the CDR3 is TGTGCCAGCAGTTACAAGACGTTCGGAAACACCATATATTTT. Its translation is CASSYKTFGNTIYF.